This T cell receptor beta chain was sequenced during a study of blood T cell repertoires in COVID-19. Germline V gene data show CDR1 as LGHNT and CDR2 as FRNRAP. The CDR3 consists of 15 residues. The junction had 3 bases not matched to a gene; V was cut back by 2 bases and J by 4 bases. In the original processing: The assay estimated nucleated cells by amplifying reference gene primers. Only in-frame clones appear in the TCRdb table, and some are missing; sequencing was by immunoSEQ multiplex PCR. V and J calls and clone size are given by that table; D and trimming were obtained from the DNA. The profile shows more than 95,000 clones, around 81% of them singletons.

This chain connects TRBV12-5 to TRBJ2-2, with 8 bases aligning to TRBD1. The sequencing input was peripheral blood. The receptor comes from a man in his thirties or forties with COVID-19, enrolled during active disease. The CDR3 DNA sequence: TGTGCTAGTGGTTTGCTGGACAGGGTCACCGGGGAGCTGTTTTTT. Protein sequence: CASGLLDRVTGELFF.